This TCR beta chain emerged from a study of control samples from healthy donors and cancer patients (dated by TCRdb to 2019 to 2021). With respect to this clone: Its cognate antigen has yet to be identified. Base qualities were left out, and no much larger clone turns up one base away.

The library came from the immunoSEQ multiplex PCR assay. The table was pulled from immuneACCESS by TCRdb, which kept in-frame rearrangements only. Such tables lose some clones; where checked, under half of the loss comes from unresolved V genes, and the rest has no known cause. The sample contains hundreds of thousands of clones, about 93% of them found a single time. 5% to 7% of the sample is held by the ten biggest clonotypes. The clonotype was recovered from a man aged 35-49 years with head and neck cancer. The sequenced sample consisted of PBMCs.

CDR3 sequence: CASSQAANSPLHF. The DNA sequence is given as TGCGCCAGCAGCCAAGCGGCGAATTCACCCCTCCACTTT. The chain is encoded by TRBV4-3 joined to TRBJ1-6, with no confident D gene call. V loses 1 base of germline sequence and J loses 7 bases, and the interval between the two ends is 5 bases. The CDR3 runs 13 residues from the cysteine to the phenylalanine. Only CDR3 DNA is held: 39 bases, read in frame from base 1. CDR1 and CDR2 are drawn from the germline V gene: LGHNA, YSLEER.